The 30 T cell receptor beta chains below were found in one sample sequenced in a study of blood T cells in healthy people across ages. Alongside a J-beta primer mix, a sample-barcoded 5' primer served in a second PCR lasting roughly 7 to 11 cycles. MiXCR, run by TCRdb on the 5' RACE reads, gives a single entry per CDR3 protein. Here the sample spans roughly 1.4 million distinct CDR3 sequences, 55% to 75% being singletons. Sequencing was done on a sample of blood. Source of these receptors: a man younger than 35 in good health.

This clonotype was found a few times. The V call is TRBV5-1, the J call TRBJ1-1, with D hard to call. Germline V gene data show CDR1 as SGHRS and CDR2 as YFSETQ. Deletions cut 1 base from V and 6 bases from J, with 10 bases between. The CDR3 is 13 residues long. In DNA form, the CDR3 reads TGCGCCAGCAGCTTGCAGGTGGGCCCTGAAGCTTTCTTT. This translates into CASSLQVGPEAFF.

The CDR3 loop is CSARGLAAYNEQFF. CDR3 sequence (DNA): TGCAGTGCTAGAGGACTAGCGGCCTACAATGAGCAGTTCTTC. V is TRBV20-1 and J is TRBJ2-1; 9 bases align to TRBD2. The CDR3 contains 14 residues. Germline V gives CDR1 DFQATT, CDR2 SNEGSKA (reference sequence). The V segment lost 1 base and the J segment 2 bases; nucleotides outside the gene matches: 0.

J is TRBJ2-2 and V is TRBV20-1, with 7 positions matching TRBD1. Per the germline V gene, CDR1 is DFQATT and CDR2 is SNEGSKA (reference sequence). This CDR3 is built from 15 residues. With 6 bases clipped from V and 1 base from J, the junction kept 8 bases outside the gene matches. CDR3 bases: TGCAGTGCAGAGGGGGCACGTAGGAACACCGGGGAGCTGTTTTTT. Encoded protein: CSAEGARRNTGELFF.

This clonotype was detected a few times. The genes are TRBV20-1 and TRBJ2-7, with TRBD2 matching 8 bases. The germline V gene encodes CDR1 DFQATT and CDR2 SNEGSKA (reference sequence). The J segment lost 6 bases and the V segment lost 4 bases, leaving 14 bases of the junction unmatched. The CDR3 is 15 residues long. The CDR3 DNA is TGCAGTGCTACGTACCTTAGCGGGAATACCCCCGAGCAGTACTTC. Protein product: CSATYLSGNTPEQYF.

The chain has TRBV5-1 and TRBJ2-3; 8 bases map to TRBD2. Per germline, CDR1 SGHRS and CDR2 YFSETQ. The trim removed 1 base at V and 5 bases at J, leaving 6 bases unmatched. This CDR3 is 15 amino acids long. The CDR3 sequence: CASSLYGRDLDTQYF. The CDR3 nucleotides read TGCGCCAGCAGCTTGTACGGGAGGGATTTAGATACGCAGTATTTT.

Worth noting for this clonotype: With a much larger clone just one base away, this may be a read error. Here the CDR3 DNA reads TGTGCCAGCAGCGTTGTGGGACTAGCGCAAGAGACCCAGTACTTC. Its protein is CASSVVGLAQETQYF. The rearrangement uses TRBV9 and TRBJ2-5, with 10 bases lining up with TRBD2. The junction had 3 bases not matched to a gene; V was cut back by 2 bases and J by 2 bases. Germline CDR1 SGDLS, CDR2 YYNGEE. This CDR3 has 15 residues.

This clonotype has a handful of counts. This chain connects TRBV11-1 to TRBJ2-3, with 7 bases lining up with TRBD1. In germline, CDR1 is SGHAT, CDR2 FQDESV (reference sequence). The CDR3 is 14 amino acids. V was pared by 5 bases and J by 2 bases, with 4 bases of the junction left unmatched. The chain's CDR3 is CASSRDRNTDTQYF. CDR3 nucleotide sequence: TGTGCCAGCAGCCGGGACAGAAACACAGATACGCAGTATTTT.

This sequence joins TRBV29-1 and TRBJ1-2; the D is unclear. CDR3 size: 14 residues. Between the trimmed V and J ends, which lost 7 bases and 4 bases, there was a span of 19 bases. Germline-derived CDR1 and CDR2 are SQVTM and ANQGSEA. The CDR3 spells CSAGPHPSGYGYTF. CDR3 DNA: TGCAGCGCTGGGCCCCATCCTTCGGGCTATGGCTACACCTTC.

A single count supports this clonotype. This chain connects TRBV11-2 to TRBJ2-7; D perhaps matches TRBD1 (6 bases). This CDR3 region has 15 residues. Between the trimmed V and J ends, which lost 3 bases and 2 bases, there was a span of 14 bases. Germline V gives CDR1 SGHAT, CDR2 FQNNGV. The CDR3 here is CASSFTSDSTYEQYF. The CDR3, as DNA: TGTGCCAGCAGCTTCACCTCGGACAGTACCTACGAGCAGTACTTC.

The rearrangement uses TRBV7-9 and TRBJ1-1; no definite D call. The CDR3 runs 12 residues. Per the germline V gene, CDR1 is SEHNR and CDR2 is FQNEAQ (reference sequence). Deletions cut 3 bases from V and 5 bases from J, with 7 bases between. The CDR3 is CASSFDRTEAFF. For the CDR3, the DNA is TGTGCCAGCAGCTTCGATAGGACTGAAGCTTTCTTT.

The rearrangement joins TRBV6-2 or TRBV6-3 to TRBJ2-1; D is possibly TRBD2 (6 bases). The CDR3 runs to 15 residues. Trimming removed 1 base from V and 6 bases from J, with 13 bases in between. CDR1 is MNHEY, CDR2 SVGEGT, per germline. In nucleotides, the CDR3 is TGTGCCAGCAGTTACTACTCGGGACTCGGCAATGAGCAGTTCTTC. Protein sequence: CASSYYSGLGNEQFF.

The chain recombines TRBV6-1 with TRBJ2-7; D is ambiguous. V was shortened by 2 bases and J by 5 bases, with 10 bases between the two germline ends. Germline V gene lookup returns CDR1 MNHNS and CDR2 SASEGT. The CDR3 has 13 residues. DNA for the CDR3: TGTGCCAGCAGTGAATGGTTGGTTAACGAGCAGTACTTC. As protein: CASSEWLVNEQYF.

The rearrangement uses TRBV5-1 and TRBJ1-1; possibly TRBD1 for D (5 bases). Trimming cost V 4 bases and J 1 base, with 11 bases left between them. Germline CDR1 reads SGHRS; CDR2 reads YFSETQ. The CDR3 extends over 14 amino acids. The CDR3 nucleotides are TGCGCCAGCAGCCCCCTGGGGGAGAACACTGAAGCTTTCTTT. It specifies CASSPLGENTEAFF.

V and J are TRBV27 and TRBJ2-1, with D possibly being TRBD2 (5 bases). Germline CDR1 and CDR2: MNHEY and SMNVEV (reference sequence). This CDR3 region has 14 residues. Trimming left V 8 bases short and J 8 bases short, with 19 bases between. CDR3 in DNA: TGTGCCAGCCAAACCCGGTTGGGGAGCTATGAGCAGTTCTTC. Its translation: CASQTRLGSYEQFF.

In DNA form, the CDR3 reads TGTGCCAGCAGTGAAGCTAGAACCCCAGGTCAGCCCCAGCATTTT. Its translation is CASSEARTPGQPQHF. The chain is built from TRBV6-1 and TRBJ1-5; D gene uncertain. CDR1 is MNHNS, CDR2 SASEGT, per germline. The CDR3 spans 15 residues. The V and J ends lost 0 bases and 6 bases respectively, with 12 bases between them.

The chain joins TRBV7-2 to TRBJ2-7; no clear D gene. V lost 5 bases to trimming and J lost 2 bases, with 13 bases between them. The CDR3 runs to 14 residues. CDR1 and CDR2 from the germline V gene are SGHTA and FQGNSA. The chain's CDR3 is CASSSNPGPYEQYF. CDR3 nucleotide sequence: TGTGCCAGCAGCAGCAACCCCGGCCCCTACGAGCAGTACTTC.

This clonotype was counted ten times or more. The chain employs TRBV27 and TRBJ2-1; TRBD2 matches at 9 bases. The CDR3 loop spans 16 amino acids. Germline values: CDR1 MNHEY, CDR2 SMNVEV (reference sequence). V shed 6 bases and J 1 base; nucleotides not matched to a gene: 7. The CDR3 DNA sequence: TGTGCCAGCAGGATGACTAGCGGCCCTTCCTACAATGAGCAGTTCTTC. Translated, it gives CASRMTSGPSYNEQFF.

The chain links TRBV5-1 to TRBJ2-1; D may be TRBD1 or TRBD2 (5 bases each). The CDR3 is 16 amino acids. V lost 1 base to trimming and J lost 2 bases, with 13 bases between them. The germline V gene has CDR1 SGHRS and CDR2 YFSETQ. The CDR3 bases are TGCGCCAGCAGCTTGTTATGGGACCCCGCCTACAATGAGCAGTTCTTC. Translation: CASSLLWDPAYNEQFF. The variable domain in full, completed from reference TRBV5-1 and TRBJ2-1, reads KAGVTQTPRYLIKTRGQQVTLSCSPISGHRSVSWYQQTPGQGLQFLFEYFSETQRNKGNFPGRFSGRQFSNSRSEMNVSTLELGDSALYLCASSLLWDPAYNEQFFGPGTRLTVL.

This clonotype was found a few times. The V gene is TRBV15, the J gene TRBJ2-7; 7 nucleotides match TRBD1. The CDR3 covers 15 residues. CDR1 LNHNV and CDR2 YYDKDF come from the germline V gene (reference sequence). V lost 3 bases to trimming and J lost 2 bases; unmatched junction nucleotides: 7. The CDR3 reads CATSSQTGIAYEQYF. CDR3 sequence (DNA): TGTGCCACCAGCAGCCAGACAGGGATAGCCTACGAGCAGTACTTC.

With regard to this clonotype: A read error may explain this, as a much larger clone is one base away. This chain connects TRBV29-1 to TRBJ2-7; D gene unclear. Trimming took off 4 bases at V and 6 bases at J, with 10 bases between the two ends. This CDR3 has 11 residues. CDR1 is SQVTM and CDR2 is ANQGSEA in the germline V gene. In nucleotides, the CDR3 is TGCAGCGTTGCTCAGAGCAGCGAGCAGTACTTC. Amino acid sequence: CSVAQSSEQYF.

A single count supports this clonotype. Here the CDR3 DNA reads TGCAGTGCTAGTACCCGGACCTTGGGGGGCTACACCTTC. Translation gives CSASTRTLGGYTF. The chain uses TRBV20-1 and TRBJ1-2, with D unclear. Germline lookup yields CDR1 DFQATT and CDR2 SNEGSKA (reference sequence). This CDR3 is built from 13 residues. V was pared by 3 bases and J by 8 bases, with 16 bases between.

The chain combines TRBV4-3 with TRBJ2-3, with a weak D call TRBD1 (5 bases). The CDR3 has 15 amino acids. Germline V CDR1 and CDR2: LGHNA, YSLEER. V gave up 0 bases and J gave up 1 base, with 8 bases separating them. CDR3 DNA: TGCGCCAGCAGCCAAGAAAGGGGTCGCACAGATACGCAGTATTTT. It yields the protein CASSQERGRTDTQYF.

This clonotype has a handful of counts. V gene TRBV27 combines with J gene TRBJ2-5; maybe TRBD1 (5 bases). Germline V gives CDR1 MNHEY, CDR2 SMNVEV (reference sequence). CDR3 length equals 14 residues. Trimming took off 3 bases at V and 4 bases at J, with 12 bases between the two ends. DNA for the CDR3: TGTGCCAGCAGTTTTGGGGCTTATGGAGAGACCCAGTACTTC. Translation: CASSFGAYGETQYF.

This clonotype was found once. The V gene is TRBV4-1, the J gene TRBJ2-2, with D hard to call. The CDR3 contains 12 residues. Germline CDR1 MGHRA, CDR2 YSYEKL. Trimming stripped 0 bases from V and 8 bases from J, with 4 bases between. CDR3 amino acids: CASSQDWGELFF. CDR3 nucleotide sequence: TGCGCCAGCAGCCAAGACTGGGGGGAGCTGTTTTTT.

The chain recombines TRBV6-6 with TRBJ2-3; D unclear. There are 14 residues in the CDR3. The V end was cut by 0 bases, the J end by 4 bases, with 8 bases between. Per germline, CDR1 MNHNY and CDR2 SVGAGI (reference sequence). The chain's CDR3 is CASSYSKGSDTQYF. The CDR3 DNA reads TGTGCCAGCAGTTACTCGAAAGGGTCAGATACGCAGTATTTT.

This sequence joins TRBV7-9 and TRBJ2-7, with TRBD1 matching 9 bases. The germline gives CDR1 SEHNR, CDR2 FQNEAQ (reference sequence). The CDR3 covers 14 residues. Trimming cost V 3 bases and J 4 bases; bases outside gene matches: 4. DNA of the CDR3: TGTGCCAGCAGCTTTGGAGGGACAGGGTACGAGCAGTACTTC. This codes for CASSFGGTGYEQYF.

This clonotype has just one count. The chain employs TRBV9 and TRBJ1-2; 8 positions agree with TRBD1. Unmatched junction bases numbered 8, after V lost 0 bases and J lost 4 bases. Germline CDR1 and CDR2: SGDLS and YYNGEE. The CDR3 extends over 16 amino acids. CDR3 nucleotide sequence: TGTGCCAGCAGCGTAGTTCCGGACAGGGAACCCTATGGCTACACCTTC. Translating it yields CASSVVPDREPYGYTF.

The CDR3: CSVNRLNTEAFF. As DNA, the CDR3 is TGCAGCGTTAACAGACTGAACACTGAAGCTTTCTTT. The genes are TRBV29-1 and TRBJ1-1; D remains unclear. The CDR3 contains 12 residues. V was clipped by 5 bases and J by 0 bases, with 7 bases between them. Germline assignment: CDR1 SQVTM and CDR2 ANQGSEA.

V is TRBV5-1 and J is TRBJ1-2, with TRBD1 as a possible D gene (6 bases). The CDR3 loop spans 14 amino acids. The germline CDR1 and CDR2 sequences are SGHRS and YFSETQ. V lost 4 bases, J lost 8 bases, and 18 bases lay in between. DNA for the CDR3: TGCGCCAGCAGCGGAGGGCAGGGGCAGTCCGGCTACACCTTC. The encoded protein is CASSGGQGQSGYTF.

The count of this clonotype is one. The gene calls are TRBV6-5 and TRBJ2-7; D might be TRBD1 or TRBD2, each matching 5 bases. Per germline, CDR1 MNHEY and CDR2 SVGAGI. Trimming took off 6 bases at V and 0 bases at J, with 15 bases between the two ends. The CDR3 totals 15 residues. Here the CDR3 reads CASRRGVSSSYEQYF. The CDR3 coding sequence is TGTGCCAGCAGAAGGGGAGTAAGTAGCTCCTACGAGCAGTACTTC.